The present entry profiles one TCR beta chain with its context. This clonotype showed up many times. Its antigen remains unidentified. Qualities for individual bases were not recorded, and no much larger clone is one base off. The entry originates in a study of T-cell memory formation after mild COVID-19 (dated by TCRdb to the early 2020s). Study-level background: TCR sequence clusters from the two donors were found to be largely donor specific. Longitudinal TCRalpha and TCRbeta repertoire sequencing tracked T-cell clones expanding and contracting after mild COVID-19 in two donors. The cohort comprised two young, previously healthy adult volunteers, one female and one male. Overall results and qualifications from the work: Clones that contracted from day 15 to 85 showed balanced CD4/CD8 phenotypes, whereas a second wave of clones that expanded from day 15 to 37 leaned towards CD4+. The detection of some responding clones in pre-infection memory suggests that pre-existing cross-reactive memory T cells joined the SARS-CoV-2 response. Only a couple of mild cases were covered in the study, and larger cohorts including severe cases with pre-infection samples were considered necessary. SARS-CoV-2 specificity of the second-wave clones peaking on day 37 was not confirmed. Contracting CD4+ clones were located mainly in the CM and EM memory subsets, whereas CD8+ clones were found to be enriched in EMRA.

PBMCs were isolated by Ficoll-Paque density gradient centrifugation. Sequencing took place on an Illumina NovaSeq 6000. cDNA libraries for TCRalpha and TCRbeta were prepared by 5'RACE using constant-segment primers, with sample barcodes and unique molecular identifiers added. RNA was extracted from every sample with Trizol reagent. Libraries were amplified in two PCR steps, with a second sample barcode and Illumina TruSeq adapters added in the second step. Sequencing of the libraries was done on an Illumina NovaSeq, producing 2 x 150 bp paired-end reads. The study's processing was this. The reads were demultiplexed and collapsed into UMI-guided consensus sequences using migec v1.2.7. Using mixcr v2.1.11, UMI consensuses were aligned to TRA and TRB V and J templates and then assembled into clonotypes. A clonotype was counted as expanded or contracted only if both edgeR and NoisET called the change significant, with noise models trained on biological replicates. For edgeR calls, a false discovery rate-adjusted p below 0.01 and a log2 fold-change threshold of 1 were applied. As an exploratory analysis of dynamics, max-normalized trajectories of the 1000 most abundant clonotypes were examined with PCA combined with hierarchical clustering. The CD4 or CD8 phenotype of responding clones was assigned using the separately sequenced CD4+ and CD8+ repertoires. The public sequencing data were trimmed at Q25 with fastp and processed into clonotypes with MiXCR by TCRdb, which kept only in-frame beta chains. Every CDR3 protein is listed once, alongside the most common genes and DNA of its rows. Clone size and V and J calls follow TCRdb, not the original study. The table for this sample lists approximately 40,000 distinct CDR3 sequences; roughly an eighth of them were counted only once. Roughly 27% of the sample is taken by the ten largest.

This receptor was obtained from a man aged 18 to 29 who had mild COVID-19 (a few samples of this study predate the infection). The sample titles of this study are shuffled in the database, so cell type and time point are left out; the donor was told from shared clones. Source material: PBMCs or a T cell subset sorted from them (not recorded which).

The CDR3 amino acid sequence is: CASSPGPDGAIAQFF. The nucleotides are TGTGCCAGCTCACCGGGTCCCGACGGGGCAATCGCGCAGTTCTTC. The sequence links TRBV18 to TRBJ2-1; the D gene is perhaps TRBD1 or TRBD2, each of them matching over 5 bases. V loses 3 bases of germline sequence and J loses 12 bases, and the interval between the two ends is 21 bases. The CDR3 spans 15 residues, from the cysteine through the phenylalanine. The read is trimmed to its CDR3 DNA, 45 bases read in frame from base 1. The germline V gene provides CDR1 KGHSH and CDR2 LQKENI.